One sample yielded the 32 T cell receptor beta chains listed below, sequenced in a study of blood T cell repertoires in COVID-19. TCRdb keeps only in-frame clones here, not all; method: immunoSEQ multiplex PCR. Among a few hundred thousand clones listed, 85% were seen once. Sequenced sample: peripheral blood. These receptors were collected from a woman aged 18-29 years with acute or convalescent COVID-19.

This chain's CDR3 is CASRSQEHYEQYF. CDR3 nucleotides: TGTGCCAGCAGGAGCCAGGAACACTACGAGCAGTACTTC. V gene TRBV14 combines with J gene TRBJ2-7; D gene uncertain. V lost 6 bases and J 3 bases, leaving 12 bases between the germline ends. The CDR3 runs to 13 residues. Germline loops: CDR1 SGHDN, CDR2 FVKESK. Supplemented by reference TRBV14 and TRBJ2-7, the full variable domain reads EAGVTQFPSHSVIEKGQTVTLRCDPISGHDNLYWYRRVMGKEIKFLLHFVKESKQDESGMPNNRFLAERTGGTYSTLKVQPAELEDSGVYFCASRSQEHYEQYFGPGTRLTVT.

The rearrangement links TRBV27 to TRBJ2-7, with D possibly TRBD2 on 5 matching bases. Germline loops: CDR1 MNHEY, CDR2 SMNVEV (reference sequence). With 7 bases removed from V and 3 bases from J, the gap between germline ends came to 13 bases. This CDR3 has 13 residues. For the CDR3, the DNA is TGTGCCAGCACCAAGGGAGAAAACTACGAGCAGTACTTC. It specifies CASTKGENYEQYF.

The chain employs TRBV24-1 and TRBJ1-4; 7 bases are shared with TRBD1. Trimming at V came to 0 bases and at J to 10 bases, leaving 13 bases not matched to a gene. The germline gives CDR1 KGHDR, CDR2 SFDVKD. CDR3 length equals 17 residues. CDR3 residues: CATSDLEEGGPLLKLFF. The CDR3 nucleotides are TGTGCCACCAGTGATTTGGAGGAAGGGGGCCCTCTTTTAAAACTGTTTTTT.

The CDR3 coding sequence is TGTGCCAGCAGCTTACAGCTAGAAGAGACCCAGTACTTC. This translates into CASSLQLEETQYF. This rearrangement joins TRBV7-9 to TRBJ2-5, with D unresolved. The CDR3 totals 13 residues. Germline CDR1 SEHNR, CDR2 FQNEAQ (reference sequence). Trimming removed 2 bases from V and 3 bases from J, with 7 bases in between.

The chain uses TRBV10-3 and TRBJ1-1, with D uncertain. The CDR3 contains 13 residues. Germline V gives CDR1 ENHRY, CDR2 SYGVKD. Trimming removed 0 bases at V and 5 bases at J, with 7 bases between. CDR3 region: CAISESLATEAFF. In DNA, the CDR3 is TGTGCCATCAGTGAGTCGTTGGCTACTGAAGCTTTCTTT.

In nucleotides, the CDR3 is TGTGCCAGCAGCCTCCGTAGCGGGAGTAGGTACGAGCAGTACTTC. Residues: CASSLRSGSRYEQYF. This sequence joins TRBV5-4 and TRBJ2-7, with 9 bases identical to TRBD2. V dropped 4 bases and J dropped 4; count of bases not matched to a gene: 9. The CDR3 is 15 amino acids. Germline lookup yields CDR1 SGHNT and CDR2 YYREEE (reference sequence).

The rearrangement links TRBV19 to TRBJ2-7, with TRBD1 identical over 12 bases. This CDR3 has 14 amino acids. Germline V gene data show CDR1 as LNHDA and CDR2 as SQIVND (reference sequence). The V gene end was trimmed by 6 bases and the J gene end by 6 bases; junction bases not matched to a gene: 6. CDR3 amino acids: CASRRGQGAGEQYF. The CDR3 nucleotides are TGTGCCAGTAGACGGGGACAGGGGGCGGGCGAGCAGTACTTC. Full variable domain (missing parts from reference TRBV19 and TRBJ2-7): DGGITQSPKYLFRKEGQNVTLSCEQNLNHDAMYWYRQDPGQGLRLIYYSQIVNDFQKGDIAEGYSVSREKKESFPLTVTSAQKNPTAFYLCASRRGQGAGEQYFGPGTRLTVT.

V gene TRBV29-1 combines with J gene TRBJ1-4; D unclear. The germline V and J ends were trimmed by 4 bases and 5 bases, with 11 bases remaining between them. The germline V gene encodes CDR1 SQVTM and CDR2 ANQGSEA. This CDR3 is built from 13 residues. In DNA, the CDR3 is TGCAGCGTTGGGCCCGTGAACAATGAAAAACTGTTTTTT. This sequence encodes CSVGPVNNEKLFF.

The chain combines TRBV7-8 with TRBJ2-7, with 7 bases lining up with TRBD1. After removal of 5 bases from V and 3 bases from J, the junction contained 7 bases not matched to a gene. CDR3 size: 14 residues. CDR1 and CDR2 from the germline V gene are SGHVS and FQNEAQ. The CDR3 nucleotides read TGTGCCAGCAGCCCTCGGGACAGTGACTACGAGCAGTACTTC. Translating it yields CASSPRDSDYEQYF.

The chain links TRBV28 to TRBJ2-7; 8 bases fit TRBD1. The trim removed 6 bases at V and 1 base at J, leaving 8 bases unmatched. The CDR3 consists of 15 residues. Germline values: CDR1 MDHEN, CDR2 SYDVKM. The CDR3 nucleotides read TGTGCCAGCAGCCTCGGGACAGGCGAATCCTACGAGCAGTACTTC. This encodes CASSLGTGESYEQYF. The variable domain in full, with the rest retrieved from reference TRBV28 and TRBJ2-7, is DVKVTQSSRYLVKRTGEKVFLECVQDMDHENMFWYRQDPGLGLRLIYFSYDVKMKEKGDIPEGYSVSREKKERFSLILESASTNQTSMYLCASSLGTGESYEQYFGPGTRLTVT.

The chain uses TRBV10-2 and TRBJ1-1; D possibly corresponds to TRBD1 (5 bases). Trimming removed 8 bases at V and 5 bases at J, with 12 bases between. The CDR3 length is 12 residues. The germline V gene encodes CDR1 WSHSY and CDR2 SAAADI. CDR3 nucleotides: TGCGCCAGCGTGGGGGGTCCGACTGAAGCTTTCTTT. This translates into CASVGGPTEAFF.

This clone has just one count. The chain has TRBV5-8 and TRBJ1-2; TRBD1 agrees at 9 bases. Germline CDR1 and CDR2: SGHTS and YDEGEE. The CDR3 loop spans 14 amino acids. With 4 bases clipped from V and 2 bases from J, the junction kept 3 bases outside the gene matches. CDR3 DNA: TGTGCCAGCAGCCCGGGACAGGGAAACTATGGCTACACCTTC. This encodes CASSPGQGNYGYTF.

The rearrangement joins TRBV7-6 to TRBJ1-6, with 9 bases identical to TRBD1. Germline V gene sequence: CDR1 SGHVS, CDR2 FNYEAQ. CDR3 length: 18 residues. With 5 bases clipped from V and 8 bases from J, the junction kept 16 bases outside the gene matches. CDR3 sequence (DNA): TGTGCCAGCAGCCCCAGCAGGGGACCCACAGGGGGCCATTCACCCCTCCACTTT. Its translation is CASSPSRGPTGGHSPLHF.

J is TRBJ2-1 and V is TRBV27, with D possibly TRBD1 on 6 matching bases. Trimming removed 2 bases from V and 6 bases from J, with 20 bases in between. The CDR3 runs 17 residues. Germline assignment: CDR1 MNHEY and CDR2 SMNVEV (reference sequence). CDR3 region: CASSLPISQGYGNEQFF. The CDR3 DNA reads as TGTGCCAGCAGTTTACCAATCTCCCAGGGGTATGGCAATGAGCAGTTCTTC.

CDR3 in amino acids: CASKNSGSSYEQYF. The CDR3 bases are TGTGCCAGTAAAAATAGCGGATCCTCCTACGAGCAGTACTTC. V is TRBV19 and J is TRBJ2-7; D is perhaps TRBD2 (6 bases). Germline CDR1 is LNHDA and CDR2 is SQIVND (reference sequence). With 7 bases removed from V and 0 bases from J, the gap between germline ends came to 13 bases. The CDR3 is made up of 14 amino acids.

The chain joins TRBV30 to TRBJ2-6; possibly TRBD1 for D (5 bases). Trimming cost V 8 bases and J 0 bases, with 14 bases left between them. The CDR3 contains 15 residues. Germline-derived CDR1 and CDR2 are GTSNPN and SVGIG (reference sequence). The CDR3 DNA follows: TGTGCCGGTCGAGACAGACCCTCTGGGGCCAACGTCCTGACTTTC. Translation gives CAGRDRPSGANVLTF.

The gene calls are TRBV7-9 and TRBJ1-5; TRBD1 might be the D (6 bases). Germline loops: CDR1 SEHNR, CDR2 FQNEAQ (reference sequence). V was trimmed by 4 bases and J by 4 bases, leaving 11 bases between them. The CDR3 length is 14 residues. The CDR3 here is CASSSPGQNQPQHF. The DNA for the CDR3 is TGTGCCAGCAGCTCCCCGGGACAAAATCAGCCCCAGCATTTT.

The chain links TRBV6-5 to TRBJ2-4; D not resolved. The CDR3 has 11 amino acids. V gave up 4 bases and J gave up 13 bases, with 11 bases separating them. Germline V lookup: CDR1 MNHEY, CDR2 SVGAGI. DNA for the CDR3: TGTGCCAGCAGTTGCCTACGCGAACAGTACTTC. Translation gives CASSCLREQYF.

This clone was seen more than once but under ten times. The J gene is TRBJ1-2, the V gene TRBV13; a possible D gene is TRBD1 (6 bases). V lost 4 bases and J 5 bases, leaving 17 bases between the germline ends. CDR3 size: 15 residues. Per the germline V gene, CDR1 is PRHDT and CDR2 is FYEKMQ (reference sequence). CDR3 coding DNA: TGTGCCAGCAGCTCCAGTATTCAGGGGTCTTATGGCTACACCTTC. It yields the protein CASSSSIQGSYGYTF.

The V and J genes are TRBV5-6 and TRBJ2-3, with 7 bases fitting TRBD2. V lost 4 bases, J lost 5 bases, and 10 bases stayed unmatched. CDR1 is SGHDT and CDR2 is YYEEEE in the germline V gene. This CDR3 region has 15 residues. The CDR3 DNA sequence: TGTGCCAGCAGCCCGTCTGCGGGGGTGGGAGATACGCAGTATTTT. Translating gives CASSPSAGVGDTQYF.

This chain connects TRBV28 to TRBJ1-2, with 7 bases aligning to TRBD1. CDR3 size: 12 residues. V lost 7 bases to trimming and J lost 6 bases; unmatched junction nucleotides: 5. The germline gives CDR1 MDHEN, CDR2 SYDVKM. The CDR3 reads CASTETGNGYTF. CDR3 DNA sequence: TGTGCCAGCACCGAGACAGGGAATGGCTACACCTTC.

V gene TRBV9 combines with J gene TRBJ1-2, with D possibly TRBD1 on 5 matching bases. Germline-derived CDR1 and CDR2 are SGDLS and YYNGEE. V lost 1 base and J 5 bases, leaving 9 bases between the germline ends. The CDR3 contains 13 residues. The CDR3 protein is CASSVQGLYGYTF. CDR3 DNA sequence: TGTGCCAGCAGCGTACAGGGTCTTTATGGCTACACCTTC.

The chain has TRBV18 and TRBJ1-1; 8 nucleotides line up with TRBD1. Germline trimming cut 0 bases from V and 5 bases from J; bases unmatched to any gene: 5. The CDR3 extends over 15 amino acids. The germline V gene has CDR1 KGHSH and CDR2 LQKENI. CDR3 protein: CASSPPSTGDTEAFF. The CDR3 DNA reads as TGTGCCAGCTCACCACCGTCGACAGGGGATACTGAAGCTTTCTTT.

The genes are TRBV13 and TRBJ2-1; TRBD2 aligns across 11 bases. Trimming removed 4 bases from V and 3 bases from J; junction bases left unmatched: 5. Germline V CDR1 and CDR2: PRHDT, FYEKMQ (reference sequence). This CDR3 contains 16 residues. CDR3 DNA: TGTGCCAGCAGCTCCGGGACTAGCGGCGTCTACAATGAGCAGTTCTTC. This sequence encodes CASSSGTSGVYNEQFF.

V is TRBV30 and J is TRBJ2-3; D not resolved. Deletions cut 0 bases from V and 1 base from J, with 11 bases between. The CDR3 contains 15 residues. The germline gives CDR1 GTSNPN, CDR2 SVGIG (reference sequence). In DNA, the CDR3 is TGTGCCTGGAGTGTACTGTCTGCGGGCACAGATACGCAGTATTTT. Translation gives CAWSVLSAGTDTQYF.

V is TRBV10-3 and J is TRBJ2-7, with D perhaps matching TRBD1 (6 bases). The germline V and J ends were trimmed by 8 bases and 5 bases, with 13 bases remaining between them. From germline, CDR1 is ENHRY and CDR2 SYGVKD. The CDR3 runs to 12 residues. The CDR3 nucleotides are TGTGCCATCGGCTACAGGGACCACGAGCAGTACTTC. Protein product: CAIGYRDHEQYF.

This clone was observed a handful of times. The CDR3 sequence: CASSLAHNQPQHF. The CDR3 region has the DNA TGTGCCAGCAGTTTGGCACATAATCAGCCCCAGCATTTT. The chain recombines TRBV27 with TRBJ1-5, with no clear D. Trimming took 3 bases from V and 4 from J, leaving 7 bases between them. Germline CDR1 MNHEY, CDR2 SMNVEV (reference sequence). The CDR3 is 13 residues long.

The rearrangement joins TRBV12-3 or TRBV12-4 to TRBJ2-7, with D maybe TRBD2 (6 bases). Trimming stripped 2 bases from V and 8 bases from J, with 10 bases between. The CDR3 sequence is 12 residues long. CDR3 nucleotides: TGTGCCAGCAGTTTAAAGACTAGTCAGCAGTACTTC. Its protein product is CASSLKTSQQYF.

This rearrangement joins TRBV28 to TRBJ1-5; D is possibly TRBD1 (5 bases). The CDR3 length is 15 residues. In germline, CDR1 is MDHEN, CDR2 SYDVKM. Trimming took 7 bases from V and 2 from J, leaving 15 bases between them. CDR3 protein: CASTVGGTRNQPQHF. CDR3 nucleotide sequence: TGTGCCAGCACCGTGGGAGGGACCCGCAATCAGCCCCAGCATTTT. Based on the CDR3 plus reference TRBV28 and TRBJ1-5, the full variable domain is DVKVTQSSRYLVKRTGEKVFLECVQDMDHENMFWYRQDPGLGLRLIYFSYDVKMKEKGDIPEGYSVSREKKERFSLILESASTNQTSMYLCASTVGGTRNQPQHFGDGTRLSIL.

The CDR3 region is CASSYRTGPIYSPLHF. The CDR3 coding sequence is TGTGCCAGCAGTTACCGGACAGGACCTATTTATTCACCCCTCCACTTT. This rearrangement joins TRBV6-6 to TRBJ1-6; TRBD1 matches 7 bases. The CDR3 length is 16 residues. Per germline, CDR1 MNHNY and CDR2 SVGAGI (reference sequence). With V trimmed by 2 bases and J by 8 bases, 9 bases remained unmatched.

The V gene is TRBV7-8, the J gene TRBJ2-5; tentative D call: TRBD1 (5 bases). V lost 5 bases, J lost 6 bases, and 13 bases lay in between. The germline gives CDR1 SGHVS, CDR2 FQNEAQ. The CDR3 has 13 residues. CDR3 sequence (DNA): TGTGCCAGCAGCCCGCTAAGGGGTCAGACCCAGTACTTC. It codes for CASSPLRGQTQYF.

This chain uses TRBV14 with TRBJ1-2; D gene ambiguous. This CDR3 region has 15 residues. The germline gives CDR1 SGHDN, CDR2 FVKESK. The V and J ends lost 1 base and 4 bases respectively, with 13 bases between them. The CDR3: CASSQAARMPYGYTF. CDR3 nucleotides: TGTGCCAGCAGCCAAGCAGCCAGGATGCCCTATGGCTACACCTTC.